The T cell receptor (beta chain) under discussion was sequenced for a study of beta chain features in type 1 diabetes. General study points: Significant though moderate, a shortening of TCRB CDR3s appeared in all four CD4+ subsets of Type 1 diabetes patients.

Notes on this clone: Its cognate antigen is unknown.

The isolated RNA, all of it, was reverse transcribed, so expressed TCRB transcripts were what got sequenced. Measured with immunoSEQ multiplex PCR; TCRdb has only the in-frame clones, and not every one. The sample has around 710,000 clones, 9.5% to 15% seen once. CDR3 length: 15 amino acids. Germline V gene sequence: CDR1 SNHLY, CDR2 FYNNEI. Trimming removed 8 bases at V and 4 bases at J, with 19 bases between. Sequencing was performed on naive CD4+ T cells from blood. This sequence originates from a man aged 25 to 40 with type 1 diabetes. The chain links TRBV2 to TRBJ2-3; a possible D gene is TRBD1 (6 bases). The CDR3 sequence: CASSIGQWPPDTQYF. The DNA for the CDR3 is TGTGCCAGCTCAATAGGACAGTGGCCCCCAGATACGCAGTATTTT.